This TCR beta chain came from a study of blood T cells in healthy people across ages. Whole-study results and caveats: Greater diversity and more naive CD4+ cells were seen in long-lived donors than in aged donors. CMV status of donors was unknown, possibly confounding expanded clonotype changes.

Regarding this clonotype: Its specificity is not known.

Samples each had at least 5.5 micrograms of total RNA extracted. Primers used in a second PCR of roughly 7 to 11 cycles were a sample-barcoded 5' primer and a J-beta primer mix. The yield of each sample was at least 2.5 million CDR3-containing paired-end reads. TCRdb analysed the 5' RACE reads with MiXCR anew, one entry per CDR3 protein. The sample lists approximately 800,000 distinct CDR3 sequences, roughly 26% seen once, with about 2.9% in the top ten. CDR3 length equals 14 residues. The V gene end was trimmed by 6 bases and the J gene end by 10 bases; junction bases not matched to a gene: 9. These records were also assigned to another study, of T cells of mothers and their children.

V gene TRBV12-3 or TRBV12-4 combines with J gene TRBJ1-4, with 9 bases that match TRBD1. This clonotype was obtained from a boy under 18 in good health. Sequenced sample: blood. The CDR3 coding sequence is TGTGCCAGCAGCCAAACAGGGGGCGCGGGAAAACTGTTTTTT. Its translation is CASSQTGGAGKLFF.